This T cell receptor beta chain was retrieved from a study of T cell repertoires in cytomegalovirus infection. Study at large: It was the public TCR beta signatures that indicated both CMV infection and matching HLA type. Study outcomes and limitations: Cumulative frequency of public TCR beta families picked out carriers of CMV plus the relevant HLA. CMV-specific HLA-C-restricted TCR beta clonotypes dominated the ex vivo response.

Germline V gene data show CDR1 as MNHEY and CDR2 as SMNVEV (reference sequence). This CDR3 spans 16 amino acids. Trimming took 5 bases from V and 5 from J, leaving 20 bases between them. Using its own MiXCR run on the reads, TCRdb lists one record per CDR3 protein. The sample holds more than 500,000 distinct CDR3 sequences; about 15% are singletons and the top ten take more than 20%. This clonotype was observed a handful of times. Antigen unknown. The clonotype originates from a human donor in good health (CMV status not recorded). Some clones in this sample may be carry-over from other donors' samples. The chain links TRBV27 to TRBJ2-3; TRBD1 is a possible D gene (6 bases). Input material: CD8+ T cells from PBMCs. DNA of the CDR3: TGTGCCAGCAGTGGTGTGGGGACAATTTACCGAGATACGCAGTATTTT. Residues: CASSGVGTIYRDTQYF.